Sequencing of this T cell receptor beta chain was carried out in a study of T cell responses to AZD1222 COVID-19 vaccine. General study points: Females outnumbered males among donors, who were mostly white British; clonal diversity was possibly underestimated. Two AZD1222 doses significantly raised spike-specific TCR breadth and depth over controls.

TCRdb's copy holds only in-frame clones and misses some; the assay was immunoSEQ multiplex PCR. The repertoire holds 100,000 or so clones, with around 87% as singletons. Comments on this clone: Its matching antigen is unknown. One end of the junction does not line up with germline, which may come from a read error.

This CDR3 spans 11 amino acids. The V gene's germline CDR1 is LNHNV and CDR2 YYDKDF (reference sequence). The receptor comes from an adult who received the AZD1222 COVID-19 vaccine. Source: peripheral blood, taken 28 days after the second AZD1222 dose. The rearrangement uses TRBV15 and TRBJ1-1; D possibly corresponds to TRBD1 (5 bases). The CDR3 loop is CATSRDAGFLF. The CDR3 nucleotides read TGTGCCACCAGCAGAGACGCAGGGTTTCTGTTT.